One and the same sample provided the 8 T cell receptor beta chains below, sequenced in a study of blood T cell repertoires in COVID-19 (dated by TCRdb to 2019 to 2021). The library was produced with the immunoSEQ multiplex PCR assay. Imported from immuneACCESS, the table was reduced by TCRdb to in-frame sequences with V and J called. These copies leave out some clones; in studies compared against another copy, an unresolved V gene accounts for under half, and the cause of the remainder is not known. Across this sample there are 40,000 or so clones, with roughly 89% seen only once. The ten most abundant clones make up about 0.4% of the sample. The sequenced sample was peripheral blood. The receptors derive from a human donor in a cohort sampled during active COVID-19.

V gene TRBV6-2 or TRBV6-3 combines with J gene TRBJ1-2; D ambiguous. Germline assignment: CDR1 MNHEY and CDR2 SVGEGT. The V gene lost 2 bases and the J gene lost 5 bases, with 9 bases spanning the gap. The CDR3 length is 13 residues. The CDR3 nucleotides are TGTGCCAGCAGTTACGAGGCAATTTATGGCTACACCTTC. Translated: CASSYEAIYGYTF.

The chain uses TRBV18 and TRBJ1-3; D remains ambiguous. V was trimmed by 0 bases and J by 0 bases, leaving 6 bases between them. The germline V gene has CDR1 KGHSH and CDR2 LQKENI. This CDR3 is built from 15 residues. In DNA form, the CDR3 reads TGTGCCAGCTCACCACCGGGCATCTCTGGAAACACCATATATTTT. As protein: CASSPPGISGNTIYF.

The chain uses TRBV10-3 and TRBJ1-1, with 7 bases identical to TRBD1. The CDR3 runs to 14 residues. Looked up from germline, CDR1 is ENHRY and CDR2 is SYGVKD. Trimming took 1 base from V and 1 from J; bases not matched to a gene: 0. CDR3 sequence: CAISEWTGNTEAFF. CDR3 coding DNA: TGTGCCATCAGTGAGTGGACAGGGAACACTGAAGCTTTCTTT.

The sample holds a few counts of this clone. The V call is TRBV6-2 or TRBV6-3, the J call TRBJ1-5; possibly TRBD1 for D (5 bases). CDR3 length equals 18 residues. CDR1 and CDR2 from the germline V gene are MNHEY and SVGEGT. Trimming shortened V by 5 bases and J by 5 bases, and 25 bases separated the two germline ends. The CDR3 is CASSIIPGQGGFDQPQHF. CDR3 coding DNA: TGTGCCAGCAGTATAATCCCAGGGCAGGGAGGTTTTGATCAGCCCCAGCATTTT.

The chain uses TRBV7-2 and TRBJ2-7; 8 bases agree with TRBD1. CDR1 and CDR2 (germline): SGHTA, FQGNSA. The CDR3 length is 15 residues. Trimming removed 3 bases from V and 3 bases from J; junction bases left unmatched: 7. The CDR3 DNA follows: TGTGCCAGCAGCTTGCAGGGGGCCCTACTCTACGAGCAGTACTTC. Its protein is CASSLQGALLYEQYF.

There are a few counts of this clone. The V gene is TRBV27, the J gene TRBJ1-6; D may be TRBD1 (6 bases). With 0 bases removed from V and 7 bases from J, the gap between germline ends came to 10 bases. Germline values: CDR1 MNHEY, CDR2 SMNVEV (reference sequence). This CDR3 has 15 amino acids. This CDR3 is CASSLSWQGNSPLHF. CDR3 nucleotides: TGTGCCAGCAGTTTATCGTGGCAGGGGAATTCACCCCTCCACTTT.

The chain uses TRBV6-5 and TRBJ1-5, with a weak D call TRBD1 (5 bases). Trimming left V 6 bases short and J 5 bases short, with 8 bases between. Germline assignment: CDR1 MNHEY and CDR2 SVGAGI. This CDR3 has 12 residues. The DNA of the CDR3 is TGTGCCAGCAGGGACATTTATCAGCCCCAGCATTTT. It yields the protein CASRDIYQPQHF.

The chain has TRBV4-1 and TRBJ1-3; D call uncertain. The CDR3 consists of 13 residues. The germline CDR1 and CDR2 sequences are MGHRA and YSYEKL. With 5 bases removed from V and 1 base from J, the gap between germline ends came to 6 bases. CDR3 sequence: CASSAQSGNTIYF. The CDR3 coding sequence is TGCGCCAGCAGCGCACAGTCTGGAAACACCATATATTTT.